This T cell receptor (beta chain) was profiled in a study of blood T cell repertoires in COVID-19. For the study at large: T cells, B-cell-depleted T cells, or PBMCs supplied cDNA or gDNA.

Per germline, CDR1 LGHNA and CDR2 YSLEER. J gave up 3 bases and V 0 bases, and 6 bases lay outside the gene matches. The CDR3 sequence is 16 residues long. A few counts support this clone. Only in-frame clones appear in the TCRdb table, and some are missing; sequencing was by immunoSEQ multiplex PCR. Here the sample spans over 100,000 clones, 83% being singletons. The rearrangement uses TRBV4-3 and TRBJ2-7, with 9 positions matching TRBD2. The sample was peripheral blood. The source of this sequence is a woman between 55 and 75 years old with acute or convalescent COVID-19. The CDR3 coding sequence is TGCGCCAGCAGCCAAGACGCGGGTAGCGGGAGCTACGAGCAGTACTTC. Its translation: CASSQDAGSGSYEQYF.